This passage covers 20 T cell receptor beta chains from one sample sequenced in a study of T cell clones after liver transplantation. Assay used: immunoSEQ multiplex PCR; TCRdb lists only in-frame clones, some missing. Among tens of thousands of clones listed, about 85% were seen once. Sequencing used CD4+ T cells from blood, obtained around 50 months after liver transplant. These receptors all come from a human patient who received a liver transplant. T cells may partly derive from the graft donor.

This chain uses TRBV4-1 with TRBJ2-7; 7 bases are a match to TRBD1. Trimming removed 4 bases from V and 4 bases from J; junction bases left unmatched: 7. Germline CDR1 is MGHRA and CDR2 is YSYEKL. The CDR3 spans 14 residues. The CDR3 loop is CASSPADREYEQYF. In nucleotides, the CDR3 is TGCGCCAGCAGCCCGGCTGACAGGGAATACGAGCAGTACTTC.

On this clone: The conserved closing phenylalanine or tryptophan is absent in this CDR3, likely reflecting a read error. It is unclear where the CDR3 begins or ends on the DNA, so no DNA is shown, and the CDR3 is as TCRdb lists it. The gene calls are TRBV3-2 and TRBJ1-1. TRBV3-2 is annotated as a pseudogene. Including both end residues, the CDR3 is 8 amino acids long. CDR3 sequence reads: CASSQDPS.

This sequence joins TRBV6-1 and TRBJ2-1; no definite D call. This CDR3 region has 9 residues. Germline V gene lookup returns CDR1 MNHNS and CDR2 SASEGT. Trimming removed 5 bases from V and 8 bases from J, with 1 base in between. The CDR3 loop is CASSYEQFF. The CDR3 nucleotides are TGTGCCAGCAGTTATGAGCAGTTCTTC.

The rearrangement links TRBV5-4 to TRBJ1-2; D remains unclear. The germline gives CDR1 SGHNT, CDR2 YYREEE (reference sequence). The CDR3 has 12 amino acids. The V end lost 2 bases, the J end lost 8 bases, and 10 bases lay between the germline ends. In DNA, the CDR3 is TGTGCCAGCAGCTTTCCTGATCTGGGCTACACCTTC. It yields the protein CASSFPDLGYTF. Full variable domain (rest looked up from reference TRBV5-4 and TRBJ1-2): ETGVTQSPTHLIKTRGQQVTLRCSSQSGHNTVSWYQQALGQGPQFIFQYYREEENGRGNFPPRFSGLQFPNYSSELNVNALELDDSALYLCASSFPDLGYTFGSGTRLTVV.

This chain connects TRBV18 to TRBJ2-7; 11 bases match TRBD1. CDR1 is KGHSH, CDR2 LQKENI, per germline. V lost 3 bases to trimming and J lost 4 bases; unmatched junction nucleotides: 5. The CDR3 is 15 residues long. CDR3 nucleotides: TGTGCCAGCTCACCTGGACAGGGGGCGCGGTACGAGCAGTACTTC. It encodes CASSPGQGARYEQYF.

This chain uses TRBV19 with TRBJ1-2; a weak D match, TRBD1 (5 bases). V was trimmed by 5 bases and J by 2 bases, leaving 9 bases between them. Germline CDR1 reads LNHDA; CDR2 reads SQIVND (reference sequence). There are 13 residues in the CDR3. The chain's CDR3 is CASSDRGNYGYTF. CDR3 in DNA: TGTGCCAGTAGTGACCGGGGGAACTATGGCTACACCTTC.

This chain links TRBV7-8 with TRBJ2-5, with 10 positions matching TRBD2. Trimming removed 5 bases from V and 3 bases from J; junction bases left unmatched: 6. The CDR3 runs to 15 residues. The V gene's germline CDR1 is SGHVS and CDR2 FQNEAQ. DNA of the CDR3: TGTGCCAGCAGCGTTGCGCTAGCGGGAGAAGAGACCCAGTACTTC. Translating it yields CASSVALAGEETQYF.

The V call is TRBV9, the J call TRBJ2-7; D assignment may be TRBD1 or TRBD2 (5 bases each). Germline values: CDR1 SGDLS, CDR2 YYNGEE. Between the trimmed V and J ends, which lost 4 bases and 7 bases, there was a span of 18 bases. CDR3 size: 14 residues. The CDR3: CASSPPGTYREQYF. The DNA of the CDR3 is TGTGCCAGCAGCCCGCCCGGGACCTATAGGGAGCAGTACTTC.

This sequence joins TRBV6-5 and TRBJ1-5, with D possibly TRBD1 on 6 matching bases. Germline CDR1 is MNHEY and CDR2 is SVGAGI. Trimming pared 5 bases from V and 5 bases from J, leaving 13 bases between. CDR3 size: 14 residues. The CDR3, as DNA: TGTGCCAGCAGTCCAAAGGACAGATATCAGCCCCAGCATTTT. Translation gives CASSPKDRYQPQHF.

The chain carries TRBV7-2 and TRBJ2-3, with D unresolved. CDR3 length: 15 residues. Germline V gene sequence: CDR1 SGHTA, CDR2 FQGNSA. V was trimmed by 7 bases and J by 2 bases, leaving 16 bases between them. The CDR3 is CASKFLGRITDTQYF. The CDR3 bases are TGTGCCAGCAAGTTTCTCGGGCGAATCACAGATACGCAGTATTTT.

V and J are TRBV11-2 and TRBJ2-5, with a tentative D call TRBD1 (6 bases). CDR1 is SGHAT, CDR2 FQNNGV, per germline. V lost 4 bases, J lost 5 bases, and 14 bases lay in between. This CDR3 spans 14 amino acids. CDR3 DNA: TGTGCCAGCAGCTGGTCGCCAGGGGCGGAGACCCAGTACTTC. Protein: CASSWSPGAETQYF.

This clone was observed a single time. The sample holds other DNA sequences that translate to the same CDR3. V gene TRBV5-1 combines with J gene TRBJ2-1; TRBD2 matches at 11 bases. This CDR3 has 15 residues. Germline loops: CDR1 SGHRS, CDR2 YFSETQ. V lost 4 bases to trimming and J lost 2 bases; unmatched junction nucleotides: 2. This CDR3 is CASSLLAGAYNEQFF. The CDR3 bases are TGCGCCAGCAGCCTACTAGCGGGAGCCTACAATGAGCAGTTCTTC.

The chain combines TRBV21-1 with TRBJ1-3; TRBD1, as called in the table, went unchecked against the DNA. TRBV21-1 is assigned pseudogene status. The CDR3 sequence is 19 residues long. CDR3 sequence reads: CASSKGRDRGTPSGNTIYF. CDR3 bases: TGTGCCAGCAGCAAGGGTAGGGACAGGGGGACACCCTCTGGAAACACCATATATTTT.

The chain is built from TRBV23-1 and TRBJ2-5; maybe TRBD1 (5 bases). TRBV23-1 is assigned to the ORF class and has an uncertain function. The CDR3 is 15 amino acids. Deletions cut 2 bases from V and 2 bases from J, with 12 bases between. The CDR3 reads CASSQQQEKQETQYF. DNA for the CDR3: TGCGCCAGCAGTCAACAACAGGAGAAACAAGAGACCCAGTACTTC.

The gene calls are TRBV10-3 and TRBJ1-1; D is ambiguous. The CDR3 covers 12 residues. Trimming removed 3 bases from V and 11 bases from J, with 13 bases in between. Germline CDR1 is ENHRY and CDR2 is SYGVKD. The CDR3 region is CAISEVGMGAFF. The CDR3 region has the DNA TGTGCCATCAGTGAAGTGGGGATGGGGGCTTTCTTT.

The chain combines TRBV11-2 with TRBJ2-6; no firm D call. V was trimmed by 3 bases and J by 2 bases, leaving 2 bases between them. The germline CDR1 and CDR2 sequences are SGHAT and FQNNGV. The length of the CDR3 is 13 residues. CDR3 loop: CASSFPGANVLTF. For the CDR3, the DNA is TGTGCCAGCAGCTTTCCTGGGGCCAACGTCCTGACTTTC.

The chain has TRBV7-2 and TRBJ2-5; TRBD2 aligns across 12 bases. Unmatched junction bases numbered 8, after V lost 4 bases and J lost 5 bases. Germline lookup yields CDR1 SGHTA and CDR2 FQGNSA. The CDR3 contains 16 residues. CDR3 sequence: CASSSGTSGPQETQYF. For the CDR3, the DNA is TGTGCCAGCAGCTCGGGGACTAGCGGGCCCCAGGAGACCCAGTACTTC.

This clone was seen only a few times. The V and J genes are TRBV14 and TRBJ2-1; either TRBD1 or TRBD2 may supply D (5 bases each). The length of the CDR3 is 15 residues. The V and J ends lost 8 bases and 5 bases respectively, with 19 bases between them. Germline-derived CDR1 and CDR2 are SGHDN and FVKESK. The CDR3 coding sequence is TGTGCCAGCGGGGACGCAACGACGAGCAACAATGAGCAGTTCTTC. Translation: CASGDATTSNNEQFF.

The rearrangement joins TRBV4-2 to TRBJ2-3; 13 bases map to TRBD2. The CDR3 contains 23 residues. Per germline, CDR1 LGHNA and CDR2 YNFKEQ. The J segment lost 4 bases and the V segment lost 4 bases, leaving 26 bases of the junction unmatched. The CDR3 nucleotides are TGTGCCAGCAGCCTAACCCTTCTATTCCCGGGACTAGCGGGATTGGCGGCGGCAGATACGCAGTATTTT. Encoded protein: CASSLTLLFPGLAGLAAADTQYF.

The genes are TRBV7-9 and TRBJ2-7; TRBD2 matches at 7 bases. This CDR3 region has 15 residues. Germline values: CDR1 SEHNR, CDR2 FQNEAQ (reference sequence). Trimming removed 4 bases from V and 6 bases from J; junction bases left unmatched: 12. The CDR3 loop is CASSSRDYSGSEQYF. CDR3 sequence (DNA): TGTGCCAGCAGCTCGAGGGACTACTCCGGCTCCGAGCAGTACTTC. The full variable domain, its missing parts supplied by reference TRBV7-9 and TRBJ2-7, is DTGVSQNPRHKITKRGQNVTFRCDPISEHNRLYWYRQTLGQGPEFLTYFQNEAQLEKSRLLSDRFSAERPKGSFSTLEIQRTEQGDSAMYLCASSSRDYSGSEQYFGPGTRLTVT.